One and the same sample provided the 20 T cell receptor beta chains below, sequenced in a study of cytomegalovirus exposure and HLA in healthy donors. PCR primers comprised 60 Vbeta and 13 Jbeta primers. Generated by immunoSEQ multiplex PCR, the TCRdb table keeps only in-frame clones and is missing some. Found here are about 190,000 clones, roughly 80% of them singletons; the top ten hold over 2%. The sample taken for sequencing was PBMCs. Receptor source: a woman in her forties or fifties in good health and CMV-seropositive.

The chain has TRBV7-9 and TRBJ2-3; D possibly corresponds to TRBD1 (5 bases). CDR3 size: 16 residues. The germline CDR1 and CDR2 sequences are SEHNR and FQNEAQ (reference sequence). V was pared by 2 bases and J by 2 bases, with 14 bases between. CDR3 amino acids: CASSLISQGYTDTQYF. The CDR3, as DNA: TGTGCCAGCAGCTTAATCTCCCAGGGATACACAGATACGCAGTATTTT.

The genes are TRBV30 and TRBJ1-5, with 8 bases matching TRBD1. CDR1 is GTSNPN and CDR2 is SVGIG in the germline V gene (reference sequence). The CDR3 consists of 15 residues. Unmatched junction bases numbered 7, after V lost 2 bases and J lost 4 bases. The DNA for the CDR3 is TGTGCCTGGAGTAAGGACAGGGTAGGGAATCAGCCCCAGCATTTT. Translating gives CAWSKDRVGNQPQHF.

The rearrangement links TRBV6-1 to TRBJ1-2, with D maybe TRBD1 (5 bases). Germline V gene data show CDR1 as MNHNS and CDR2 as SASEGT. V was trimmed by 4 bases and J by 8 bases, leaving 14 bases between them. The length of the CDR3 is 13 residues. CDR3: CASSAEGREGYTF. CDR3 nucleotides: TGTGCCAGCAGTGCTGAGGGGCGGGAAGGCTACACCTTC.

This chain uses TRBV6-5 with TRBJ1-2, with D perhaps matching TRBD1 (6 bases). Deletions cut 11 bases from V and 0 bases from J, with 13 bases between. The germline V gene has CDR1 MNHEY and CDR2 SVGAGI. The CDR3 spans 13 residues. The chain's CDR3 is CASRGGANYGYTF. CDR3 sequence (DNA): TGTGCCTCCCGAGGGGGGGCTAACTATGGCTACACCTTC.

V and J are TRBV5-1 and TRBJ2-1; TRBD2 aligns across 15 bases. With 4 bases clipped from V and 10 bases from J, the junction kept 6 bases outside the gene matches. Germline V gives CDR1 SGHRS, CDR2 YFSETQ. The CDR3 covers 15 residues. The CDR3 loop is CASSRTSGGALEQFF. CDR3 DNA: TGCGCCAGCAGCCGGACTAGCGGGGGGGCCCTAGAGCAGTTCTTC.

This chain connects TRBV28 to TRBJ2-1; no firm D call. V gave up 1 base and J gave up 7 bases, with 11 bases separating them. CDR1 and CDR2 from the germline V gene are MDHEN and SYDVKM. The CDR3 is made up of 14 amino acids. In DNA, the CDR3 is TGTGCCAGCAGTTTATCCCTTTACAGAAATGAGCAGTTCTTC. Protein sequence: CASSLSLYRNEQFF.

This clone occurred a few times. CDR3 residues: CASRKEQETQYF. The CDR3 DNA reads as TGCGCCAGCAGAAAGGAGCAAGAGACCCAGTACTTC. The chain joins TRBV5-1 to TRBJ2-5; D remains unclear. The V and J ends lost 5 bases and 2 bases respectively, with 7 bases between them. The CDR3 runs 12 residues. Germline V gene data show CDR1 as SGHRS and CDR2 as YFSETQ.

Comments on this clone: Relative to the germline gene, one junction end is altered; a read error may explain this. The CDR3 DNA sequence: TGTGCCTGGACTAAGACTAGCAAAGATACGCAGTATTTT. Residues: CAWTKTSKDTQYF. The chain is built from TRBV30 and TRBJ2-3, with 7 bases aligning to TRBD2. Germline V lookup: CDR1 GTSNPN, CDR2 SVGIG (reference sequence). The CDR3 extends over 13 amino acids. Full variable domain (missing parts from reference TRBV30 and TRBJ2-3): SQTIHQWPATLVQPVGSPLSLECTVEGTSNPNLYWYRQAAGRGLQLLFYSVGIGQISSEVPQNLSASRPQDRQFILSSKKLLLSDSGFYLCAWTKTSKDTQYFGPGTRLTVL.

The V call is TRBV10-3, the J call TRBJ1-1; tentative D call: TRBD1 (6 bases). The germline V gene has CDR1 ENHRY and CDR2 SYGVKD. Trimming removed 3 bases from V and 6 bases from J, with 17 bases in between. The CDR3 length is 15 residues. CDR3 protein: CAISDSNSEGAEAFF. The CDR3 coding sequence is TGTGCCATCAGTGACTCGAACTCTGAGGGGGCTGAAGCTTTCTTT.

This clone turned up a few times. J is TRBJ2-1 and V is TRBV7-8, with D possibly matching TRBD1 (6 bases). The V end was cut by 2 bases, the J end by 4 bases, with 9 bases between. Germline V gene data show CDR1 as SGHVS and CDR2 as FQNEAQ. The length of the CDR3 is 14 residues. In nucleotides, the CDR3 is TGTGCCAGCAGCTTATCGGACAGTTACAATGAGCAGTTCTTC. This translates into CASSLSDSYNEQFF.

V gene TRBV6-5 combines with J gene TRBJ2-5, with 7 bases identical to TRBD2. Germline trimming cut 7 bases from V and 2 bases from J; bases unmatched to any gene: 7. The V gene's germline CDR1 is MNHEY and CDR2 SVGAGI. The CDR3 consists of 14 residues. The CDR3 here is CASTPVGGQETQYF. The CDR3 DNA is TGTGCCAGCACCCCGGTGGGGGGGCAAGAGACCCAGTACTTC.

V usage is TRBV7-2 and J usage is TRBJ2-5; TRBD1 matches at 7 bases. The V gene's germline CDR1 is SGHTA and CDR2 FQGNSA. CDR3 length equals 14 residues. Losses at the gene ends were 4 bases for V and 4 bases for J; bases not matched to a gene: 6. CDR3 nucleotides: TGTGCCAGCAGCTCTAGGGGGCCGGGAGAGACCCAGTACTTC. Translating it yields CASSSRGPGETQYF.

The genes are TRBV5-6 and TRBJ2-3, with TRBD2 matching over 13 bases. This CDR3 is 16 amino acids long. CDR1 SGHDT and CDR2 YYEEEE come from the germline V gene. Germline trimming cut 4 bases from V and 6 bases from J; bases unmatched to any gene: 8. CDR3 region: CASSRTSGGGMDTQYF. DNA for the CDR3: TGTGCCAGCAGCCGGACTAGCGGGGGAGGCATGGATACGCAGTATTTT.

This clone showed up just a few times. The chain couples TRBV4-3 to TRBJ1-5; the D is unclear. The germline CDR1 and CDR2 sequences are LGHNA and YSLEER. Between the trimmed V and J ends, which lost 4 bases and 0 bases, there was a span of 10 bases. This CDR3 is built from 15 residues. This chain's CDR3 is CASSRQRDSNQPQHF. In nucleotides, the CDR3 is TGCGCCAGCAGCCGCCAGAGGGATAGCAATCAGCCCCAGCATTTT.

This rearrangement joins TRBV5-6 to TRBJ2-3, with D hard to call. This CDR3 comprises 14 residues. From germline, CDR1 is SGHDT and CDR2 YYEEEE. V lost 0 bases, J lost 5 bases, and 10 bases lay in between. CDR3 sequence (DNA): TGTGCCAGCAGCTTGGTTTTGGCACAAGATACGCAGTATTTT. Its protein product is CASSLVLAQDTQYF.

On this clone: Because it lacks the conserved phenylalanine or tryptophan at the end, this CDR3 is likely a read error. This chain's CDR3 is CSADRGRSAGTEAFI. The DNA for the CDR3 is TGCAGCGCAGACAGGGGGCGGAGTGCGGGCACTGAAGCTTTCATT. The V and J genes are TRBV29-1 and TRBJ1-1; 10 nucleotides align to TRBD1. Germline trimming cut 7 bases from V and 4 bases from J; bases unmatched to any gene: 12. The CDR3 is 15 residues long. The V gene's germline CDR1 is SQVTM and CDR2 ANQGSEA.

J is TRBJ1-1 and V is TRBV7-2; tentatively, D is TRBD1 (6 bases). Germline CDR1 reads SGHTA; CDR2 reads FQGNSA. The V end lost 4 bases, the J end lost 2 bases, and 17 bases lay between the germline ends. The CDR3 consists of 16 residues. The CDR3 DNA reads TGTGCCAGCAGCTCATTCAGGGGAGGGTATAACACTGAAGCTTTCTTT. It is translated as CASSSFRGGYNTEAFF.

The chain carries TRBV14 and TRBJ2-1, with 8 nucleotides matching TRBD1. Germline V gene lookup returns CDR1 SGHDN and CDR2 FVKESK. This CDR3 has 15 residues. The V segment lost 4 bases and the J segment 5 bases; nucleotides outside the gene matches: 7. The CDR3 DNA reads TGTGCCAGCAGCCCTCGATGGACAGGGAACAATGAGCAGTTCTTC. It yields the protein CASSPRWTGNNEQFF.

V is TRBV30 and J is TRBJ2-3; 12 positions match TRBD2. The CDR3 extends over 16 amino acids. The germline V gene has CDR1 GTSNPN and CDR2 SVGIG (reference sequence). J gave up 0 bases and V 3 bases, and 4 bases lay outside the gene matches. CDR3 DNA: TGTGCCTGGAGGCTAGCGGGGGGGACTAGCACAGATACGCAGTATTTT. Its protein is CAWRLAGGTSTDTQYF.

The rearrangement links TRBV11-1 to TRBJ2-3, with TRBD2 matching over 8 bases. The trim removed 4 bases at V and 3 bases at J, leaving 6 bases unmatched. The CDR3 is 15 residues long. In germline, CDR1 is SGHAT, CDR2 FQDESV (reference sequence). CDR3 sequence (DNA): TGTGCCAGCAGCTCAAGCGGGGGACTAACAGATACGCAGTATTTT. This gives the protein CASSSSGGLTDTQYF.